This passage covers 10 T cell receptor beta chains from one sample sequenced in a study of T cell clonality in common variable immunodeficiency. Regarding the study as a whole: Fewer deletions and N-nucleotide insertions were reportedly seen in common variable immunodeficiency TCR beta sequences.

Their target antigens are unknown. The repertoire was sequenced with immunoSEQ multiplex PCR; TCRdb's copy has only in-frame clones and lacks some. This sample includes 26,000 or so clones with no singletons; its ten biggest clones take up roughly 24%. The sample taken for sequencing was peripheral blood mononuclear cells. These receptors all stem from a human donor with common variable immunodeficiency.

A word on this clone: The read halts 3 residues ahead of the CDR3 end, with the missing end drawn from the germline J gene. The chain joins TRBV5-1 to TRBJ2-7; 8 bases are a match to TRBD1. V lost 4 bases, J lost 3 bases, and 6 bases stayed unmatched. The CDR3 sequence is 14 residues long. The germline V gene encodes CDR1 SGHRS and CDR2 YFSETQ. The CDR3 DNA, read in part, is TGCGCCAGCAGCAAACAGGGGGGTGGCTACGAG. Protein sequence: CASSKQGGGYE. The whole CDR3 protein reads CASSKQGGGYEQYF.

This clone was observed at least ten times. Incomplete CDR3 DNA: TGTGCCAGTGGCCCGGGACAGGGGACTCTGGGC. It yields the protein CASGPGQGTLG. The full CDR3 protein is CASGPGQGTLGYTF. The V and J genes are TRBV19 and TRBJ1-2, with 10 bases identical to TRBD1. The sequenced fragment ends 3 residues before the CDR3 boundary, so the rest is inferred from the germline J gene. Germline loops: CDR1 LNHDA, CDR2 SQIVND (reference sequence). The length of the CDR3 is 14 residues.

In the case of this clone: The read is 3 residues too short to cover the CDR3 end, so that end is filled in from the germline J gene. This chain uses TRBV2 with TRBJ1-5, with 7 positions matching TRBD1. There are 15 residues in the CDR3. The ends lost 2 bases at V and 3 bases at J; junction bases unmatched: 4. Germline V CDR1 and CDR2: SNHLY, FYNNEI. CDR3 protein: CASSEYRGINQPQHF. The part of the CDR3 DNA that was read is TGTGCCAGCAGTGAATACAGGGGAATCAATCAGCCC.

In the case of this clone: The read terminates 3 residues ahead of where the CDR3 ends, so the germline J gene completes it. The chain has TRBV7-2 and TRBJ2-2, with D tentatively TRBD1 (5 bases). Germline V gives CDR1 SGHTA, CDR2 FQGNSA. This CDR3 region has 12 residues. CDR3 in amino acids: CASSPRQRGLFF. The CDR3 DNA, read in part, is TGTGCCAGCAGCCCAAGACAGCGTGGG.

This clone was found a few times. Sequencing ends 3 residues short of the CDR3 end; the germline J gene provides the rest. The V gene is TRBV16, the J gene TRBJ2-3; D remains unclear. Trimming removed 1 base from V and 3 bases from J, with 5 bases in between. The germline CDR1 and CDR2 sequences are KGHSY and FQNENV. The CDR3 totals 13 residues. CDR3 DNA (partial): TGTGCCAGCAGCCAATATACTACAGATACG. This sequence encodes CASSQYTTDT. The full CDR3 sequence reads CASSQYTTDTQYF.

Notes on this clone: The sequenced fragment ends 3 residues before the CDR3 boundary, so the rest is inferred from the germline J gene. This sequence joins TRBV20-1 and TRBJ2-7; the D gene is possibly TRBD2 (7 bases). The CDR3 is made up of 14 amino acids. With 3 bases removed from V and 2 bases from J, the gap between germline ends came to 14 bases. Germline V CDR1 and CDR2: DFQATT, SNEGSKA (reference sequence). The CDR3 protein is CSARDRGGPYEQYF. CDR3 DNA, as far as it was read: TGCAGTGCTAGGGATAGGGGGGGTCCCTACGAG.

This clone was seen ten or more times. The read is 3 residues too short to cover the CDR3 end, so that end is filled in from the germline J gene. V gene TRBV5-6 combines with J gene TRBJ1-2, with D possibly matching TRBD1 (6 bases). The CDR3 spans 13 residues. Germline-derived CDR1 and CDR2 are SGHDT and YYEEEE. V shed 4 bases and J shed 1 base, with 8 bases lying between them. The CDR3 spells CASSPDSNYGYTF. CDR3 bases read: TGTGCCAGCAGCCCGGACAGTAACTATGGC.

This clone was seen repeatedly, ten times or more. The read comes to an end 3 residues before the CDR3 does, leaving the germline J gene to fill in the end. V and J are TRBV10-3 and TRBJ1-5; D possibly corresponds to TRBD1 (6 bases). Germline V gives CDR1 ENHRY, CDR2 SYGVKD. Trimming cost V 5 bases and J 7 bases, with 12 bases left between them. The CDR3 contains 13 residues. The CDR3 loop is CAISQGGQQPQHF. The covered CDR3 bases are TGTGCCATCAGTCAGGGTGGACAGCAGCCC.

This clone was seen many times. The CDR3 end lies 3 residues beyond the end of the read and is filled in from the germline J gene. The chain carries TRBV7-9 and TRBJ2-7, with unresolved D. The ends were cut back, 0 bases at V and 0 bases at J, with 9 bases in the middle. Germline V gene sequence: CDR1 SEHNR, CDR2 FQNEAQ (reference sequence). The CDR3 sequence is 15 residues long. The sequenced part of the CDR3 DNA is TGTGCCAGCAGCTTAGCAGGGCCAGCCTCCTACGAG. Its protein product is CASSLAGPASYE. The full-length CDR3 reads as CASSLAGPASYEQYF.

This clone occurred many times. The CDR3 bases that were read are TGTGCCAGCTCACCTTTAACAGGGAACAATGAG. Its translation is CASSPLTGNNE. The whole CDR3 reads CASSPLTGNNEQFF. The J gene is TRBJ2-1, the V gene TRBV18; maybe TRBD1 (6 bases). The CDR3 end lies 3 residues beyond the end of the read and is filled in from the germline J gene. This CDR3 comprises 14 residues. From germline, CDR1 is KGHSH and CDR2 LQKENI. V lost 3 bases to trimming and J lost 5 bases, with 11 bases between them.